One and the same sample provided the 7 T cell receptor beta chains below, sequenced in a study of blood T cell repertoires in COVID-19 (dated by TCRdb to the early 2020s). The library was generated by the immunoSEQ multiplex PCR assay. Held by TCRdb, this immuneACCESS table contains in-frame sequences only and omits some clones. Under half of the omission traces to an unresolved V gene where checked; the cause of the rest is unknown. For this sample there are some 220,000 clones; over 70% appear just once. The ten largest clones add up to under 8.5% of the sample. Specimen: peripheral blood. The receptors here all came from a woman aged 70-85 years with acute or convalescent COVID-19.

CDR3 coding DNA: TGTGCCAGCAGCTTCTTCAGGGAAGGAGAGCAGTTCTTC. Its protein is CASSFFREGEQFF. The chain couples TRBV11-3 to TRBJ2-1; possibly TRBD1 for D (5 bases). The CDR3 is 13 residues long. Germline V lookup: CDR1 SGHNT, CDR2 YENEEA. The germline V and J ends were trimmed by 3 bases and 10 bases, with 13 bases remaining between them.

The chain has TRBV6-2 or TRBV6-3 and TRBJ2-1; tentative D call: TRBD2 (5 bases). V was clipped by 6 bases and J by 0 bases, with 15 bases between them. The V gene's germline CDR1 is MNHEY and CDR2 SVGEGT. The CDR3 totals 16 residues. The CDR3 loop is CASSPQMSGSYNEQFF. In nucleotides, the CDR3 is TGTGCCAGCAGCCCCCAGATGAGCGGCTCCTACAATGAGCAGTTCTTC.

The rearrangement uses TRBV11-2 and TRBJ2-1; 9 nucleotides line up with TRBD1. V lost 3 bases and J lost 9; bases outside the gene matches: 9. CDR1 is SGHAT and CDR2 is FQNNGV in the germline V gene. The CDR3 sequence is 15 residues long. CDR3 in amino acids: CASSFSGQGIGEQFF. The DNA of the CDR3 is TGTGCCAGCAGCTTCTCGGGACAGGGTATCGGTGAGCAGTTCTTC.

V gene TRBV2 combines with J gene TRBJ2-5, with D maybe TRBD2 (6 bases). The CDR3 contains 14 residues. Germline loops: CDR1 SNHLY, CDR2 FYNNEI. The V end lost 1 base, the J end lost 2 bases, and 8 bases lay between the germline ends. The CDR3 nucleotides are TGTGCCAGCAGTGAAGGGCGGGGACAAGAGACCCAGTACTTC. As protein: CASSEGRGQETQYF.

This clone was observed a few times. The CDR3 DNA follows: TGTGCCAGTAGTGCATCAGGGGTACAGGGGGCTGAGCAGTTCTTC. Encoded protein: CASSASGVQGAEQFF. This rearrangement joins TRBV19 to TRBJ2-1; 9 bases match TRBD1. This CDR3 has 15 residues. Germline-derived CDR1 and CDR2 are LNHDA and SQIVND (reference sequence). The J segment lost 9 bases and the V segment lost 5 bases, leaving 11 bases of the junction unmatched.

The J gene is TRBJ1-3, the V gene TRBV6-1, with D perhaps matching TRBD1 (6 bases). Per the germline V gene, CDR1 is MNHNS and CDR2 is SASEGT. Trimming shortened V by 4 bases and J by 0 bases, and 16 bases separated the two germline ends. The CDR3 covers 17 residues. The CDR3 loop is CASSVQGLLSSGNTIYF. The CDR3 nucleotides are TGTGCCAGCAGTGTCCAGGGGCTTTTGAGCTCTGGAAACACCATATATTTT.

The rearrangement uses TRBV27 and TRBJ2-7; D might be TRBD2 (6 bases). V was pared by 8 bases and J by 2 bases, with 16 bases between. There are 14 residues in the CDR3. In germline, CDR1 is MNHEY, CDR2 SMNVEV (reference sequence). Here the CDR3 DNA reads TGTGCCAGCGGAACTCGGGACTCCCCCTACGAGCAGTACTTC. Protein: CASGTRDSPYEQYF.